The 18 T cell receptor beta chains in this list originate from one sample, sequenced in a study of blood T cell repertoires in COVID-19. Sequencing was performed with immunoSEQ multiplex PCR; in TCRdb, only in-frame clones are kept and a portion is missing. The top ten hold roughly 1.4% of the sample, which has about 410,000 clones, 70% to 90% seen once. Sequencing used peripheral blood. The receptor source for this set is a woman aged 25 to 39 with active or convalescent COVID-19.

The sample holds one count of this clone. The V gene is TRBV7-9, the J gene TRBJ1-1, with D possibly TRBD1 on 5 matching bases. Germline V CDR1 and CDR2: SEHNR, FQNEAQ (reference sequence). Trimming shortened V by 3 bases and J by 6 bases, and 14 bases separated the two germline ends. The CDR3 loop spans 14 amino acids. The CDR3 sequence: CASSFRQGGPEAFF. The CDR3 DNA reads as TGTGCCAGCAGCTTCCGGCAGGGAGGCCCTGAAGCTTTCTTT.

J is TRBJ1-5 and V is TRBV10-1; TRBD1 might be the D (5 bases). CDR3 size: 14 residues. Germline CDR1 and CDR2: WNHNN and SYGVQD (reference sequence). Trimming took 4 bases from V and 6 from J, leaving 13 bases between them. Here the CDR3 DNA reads TGCGCCAGCAGTGGGCAGGGAATCAGTCAGCCCCAGCATTTT. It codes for CASSGQGISQPQHF.

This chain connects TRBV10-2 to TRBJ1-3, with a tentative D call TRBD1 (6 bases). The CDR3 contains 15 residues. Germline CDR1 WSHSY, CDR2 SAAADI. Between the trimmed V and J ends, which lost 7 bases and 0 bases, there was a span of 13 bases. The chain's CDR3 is CASKATGLSGNTIYF. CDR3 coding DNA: TGCGCCAGCAAAGCGACAGGCCTCTCTGGAAACACCATATATTTT.

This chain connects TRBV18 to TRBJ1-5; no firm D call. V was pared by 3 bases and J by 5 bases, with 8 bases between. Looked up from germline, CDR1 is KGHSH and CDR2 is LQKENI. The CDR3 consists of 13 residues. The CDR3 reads CASSPLSHQPQHF. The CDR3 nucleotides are TGTGCCAGCTCACCGCTCAGTCATCAGCCCCAGCATTTT. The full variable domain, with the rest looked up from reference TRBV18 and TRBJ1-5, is NAGVMQNPRHLVRRRGQEARLRCSPMKGHSHVYWYRQLPEEGLKFMVYLQKENIIDESGMPKERFSAEFPKEGPSILRIQQVVRGDSAAYFCASSPLSHQPQHFGDGTRLSIL.

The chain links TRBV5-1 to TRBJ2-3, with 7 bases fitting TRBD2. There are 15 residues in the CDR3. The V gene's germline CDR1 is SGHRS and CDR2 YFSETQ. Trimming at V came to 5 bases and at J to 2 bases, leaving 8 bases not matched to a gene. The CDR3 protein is CASSSTGGDTDTQYF. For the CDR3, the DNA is TGCGCCAGCAGTTCAACGGGAGGCGACACAGATACGCAGTATTTT.

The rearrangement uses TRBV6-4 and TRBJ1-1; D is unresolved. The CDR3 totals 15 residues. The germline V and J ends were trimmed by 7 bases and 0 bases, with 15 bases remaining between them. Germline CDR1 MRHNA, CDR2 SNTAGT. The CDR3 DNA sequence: TGTGCCAGCAAGAAGTCTTCCCAGGTGAACACTGAAGCTTTCTTT. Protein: CASKKSSQVNTEAFF.

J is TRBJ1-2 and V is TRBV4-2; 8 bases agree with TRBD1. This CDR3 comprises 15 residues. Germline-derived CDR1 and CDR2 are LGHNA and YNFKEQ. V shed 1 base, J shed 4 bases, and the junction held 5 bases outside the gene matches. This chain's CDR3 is CASSQGGQEFYGYTF. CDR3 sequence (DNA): TGTGCCAGCAGCCAAGGGGGACAGGAATTCTATGGCTACACCTTC.

The CDR3: CASTPNLTRDRDYEQYF. The CDR3 nucleotides read TGCGCCAGCACCCCTAACTTAACACGAGACAGGGATTACGAGCAGTACTTC. V usage is TRBV23-1 and J usage is TRBJ2-7; TRBD1 agrees at 7 bases. TRBV23-1 is annotated as an ORF whose role is uncertain. There are 17 residues in the CDR3. Losses at the gene ends were 7 bases for V and 4 bases for J; bases not matched to a gene: 19.

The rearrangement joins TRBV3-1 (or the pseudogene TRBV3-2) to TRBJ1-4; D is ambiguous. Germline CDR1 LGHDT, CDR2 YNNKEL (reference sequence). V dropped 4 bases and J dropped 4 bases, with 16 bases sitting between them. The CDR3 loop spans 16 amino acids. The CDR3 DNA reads TGTGCCAGCAGCCCAAGGAGGGCAGGTGGTAATGAAAAACTGTTTTTT. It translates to CASSPRRAGGNEKLFF.

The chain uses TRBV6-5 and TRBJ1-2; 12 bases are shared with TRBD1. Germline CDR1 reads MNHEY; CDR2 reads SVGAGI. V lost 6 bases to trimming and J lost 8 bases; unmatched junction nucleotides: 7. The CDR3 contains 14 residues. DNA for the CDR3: TGTGCCAGCAGCCCCGGGACAGGGGGCTCGGGCTACACCTTC. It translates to CASSPGTGGSGYTF.

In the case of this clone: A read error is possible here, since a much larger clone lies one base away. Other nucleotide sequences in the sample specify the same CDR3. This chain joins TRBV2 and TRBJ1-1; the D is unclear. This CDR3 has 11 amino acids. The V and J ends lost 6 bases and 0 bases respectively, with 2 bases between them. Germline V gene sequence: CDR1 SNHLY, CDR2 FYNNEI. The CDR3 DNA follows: TGTGCCAGCAGCGTGAACACTGAAGCTTTCTTT. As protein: CASSVNTEAFF.

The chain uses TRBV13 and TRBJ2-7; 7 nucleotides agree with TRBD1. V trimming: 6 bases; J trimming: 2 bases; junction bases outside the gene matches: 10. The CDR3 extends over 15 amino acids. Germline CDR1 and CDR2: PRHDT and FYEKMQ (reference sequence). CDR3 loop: CASRVMGQSPYEQYF. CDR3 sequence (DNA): TGTGCCAGCAGGGTTATGGGACAGTCGCCCTACGAGCAGTACTTC.

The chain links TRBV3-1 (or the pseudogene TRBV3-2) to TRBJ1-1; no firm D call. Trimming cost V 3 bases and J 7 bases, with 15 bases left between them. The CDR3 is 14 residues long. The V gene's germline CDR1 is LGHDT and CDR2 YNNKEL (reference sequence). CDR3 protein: CASSQEGTTGEAFF. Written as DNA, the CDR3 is TGTGCCAGCAGCCAGGAGGGAACTACTGGTGAAGCTTTCTTT.

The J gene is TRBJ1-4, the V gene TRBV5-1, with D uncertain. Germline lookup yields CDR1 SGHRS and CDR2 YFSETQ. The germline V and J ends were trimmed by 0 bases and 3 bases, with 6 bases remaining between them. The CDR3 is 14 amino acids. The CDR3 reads CASSLGGANEKLFF. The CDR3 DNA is TGCGCCAGCAGCTTGGGCGGGGCTAATGAAAAACTGTTTTTT.

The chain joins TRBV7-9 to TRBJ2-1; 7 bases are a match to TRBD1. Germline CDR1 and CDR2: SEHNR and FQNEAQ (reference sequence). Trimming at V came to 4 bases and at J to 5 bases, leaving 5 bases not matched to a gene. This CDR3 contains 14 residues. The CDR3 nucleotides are TGTGCCAGCAGCTCGGCCGGGACAGACAATGAGCAGTTCTTC. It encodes CASSSAGTDNEQFF.

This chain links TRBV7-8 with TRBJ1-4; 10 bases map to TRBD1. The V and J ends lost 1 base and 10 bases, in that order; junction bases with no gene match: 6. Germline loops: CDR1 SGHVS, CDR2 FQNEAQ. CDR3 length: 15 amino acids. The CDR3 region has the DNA TGTGCCAGCAGCTTAGGTGGGACAGGGGAGGTAAAACTGTTTTTT. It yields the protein CASSLGGTGEVKLFF.

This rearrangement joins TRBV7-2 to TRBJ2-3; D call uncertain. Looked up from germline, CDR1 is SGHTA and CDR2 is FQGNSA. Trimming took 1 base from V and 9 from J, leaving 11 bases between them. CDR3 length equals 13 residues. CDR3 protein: CASSLGHPGTQYF. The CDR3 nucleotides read TGTGCCAGCAGCTTAGGCCATCCAGGAACGCAGTATTTT.

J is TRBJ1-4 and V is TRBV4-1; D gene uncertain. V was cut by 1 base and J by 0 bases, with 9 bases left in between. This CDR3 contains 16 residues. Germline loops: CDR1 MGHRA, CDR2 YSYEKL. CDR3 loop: CASSQGSGPTNEKLFF. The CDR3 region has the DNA TGCGCCAGCAGCCAAGGAAGCGGGCCAACTAATGAAAAACTGTTTTTT.